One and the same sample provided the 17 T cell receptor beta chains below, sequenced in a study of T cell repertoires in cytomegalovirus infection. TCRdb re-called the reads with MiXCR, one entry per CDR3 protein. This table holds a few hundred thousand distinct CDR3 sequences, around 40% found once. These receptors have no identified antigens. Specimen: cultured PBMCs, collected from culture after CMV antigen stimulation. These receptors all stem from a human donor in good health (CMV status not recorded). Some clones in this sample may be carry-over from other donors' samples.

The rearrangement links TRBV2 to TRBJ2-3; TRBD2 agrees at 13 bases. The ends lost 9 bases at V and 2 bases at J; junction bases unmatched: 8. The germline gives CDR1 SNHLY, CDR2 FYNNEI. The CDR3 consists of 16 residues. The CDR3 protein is CARGVTSGRPTDTQYF. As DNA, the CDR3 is TGTGCCAGGGGGGTGACTAGCGGGAGGCCCACAGATACGCAGTATTTT.

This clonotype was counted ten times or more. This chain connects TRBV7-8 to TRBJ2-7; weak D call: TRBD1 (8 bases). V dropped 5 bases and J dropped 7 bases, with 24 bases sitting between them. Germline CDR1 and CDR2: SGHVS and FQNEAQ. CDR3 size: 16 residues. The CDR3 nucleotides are TGTGCCAGCAGCGGACGACAGGGGAGGGTAGAGCGGGAGCAGTACTTC. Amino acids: CASSGRQGRVEREQYF.

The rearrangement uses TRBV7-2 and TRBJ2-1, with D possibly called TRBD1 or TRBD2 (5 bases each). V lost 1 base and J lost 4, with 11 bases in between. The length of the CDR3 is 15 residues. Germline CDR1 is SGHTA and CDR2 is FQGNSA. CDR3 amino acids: CASSLVGTSYNEQFF. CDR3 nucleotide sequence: TGTGCCAGCAGCTTAGTCGGGACGTCTTACAATGAGCAGTTCTTC.

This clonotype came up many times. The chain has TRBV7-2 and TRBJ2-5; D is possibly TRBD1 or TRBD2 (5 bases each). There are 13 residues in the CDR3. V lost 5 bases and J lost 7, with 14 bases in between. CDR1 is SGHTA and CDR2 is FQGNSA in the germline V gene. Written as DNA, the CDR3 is TGTGCCAGCAGCCGAGGGGCATTGGGGACCCAGTACTTC. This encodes CASSRGALGTQYF.

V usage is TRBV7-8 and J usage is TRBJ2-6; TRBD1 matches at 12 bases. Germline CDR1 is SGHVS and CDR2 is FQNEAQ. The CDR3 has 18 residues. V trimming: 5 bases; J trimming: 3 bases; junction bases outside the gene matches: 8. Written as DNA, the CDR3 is TGTGCCAGCAGCCAAAGGGGGACAGGGGGCAATGGGGCCAACGTCCTGACTTTC. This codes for CASSQRGTGGNGANVLTF.

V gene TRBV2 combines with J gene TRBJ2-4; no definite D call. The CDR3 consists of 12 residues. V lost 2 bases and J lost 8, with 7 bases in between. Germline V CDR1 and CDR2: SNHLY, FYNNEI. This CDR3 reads CASSERAHIQYF. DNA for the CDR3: TGTGCCAGCAGTGAAAGAGCCCACATTCAGTACTTC.

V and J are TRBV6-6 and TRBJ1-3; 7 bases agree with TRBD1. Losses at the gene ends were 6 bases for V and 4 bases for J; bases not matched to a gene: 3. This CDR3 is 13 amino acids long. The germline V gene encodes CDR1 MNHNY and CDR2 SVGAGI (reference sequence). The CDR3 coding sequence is TGTGCCAGCAGCCTACAGGGGGGAAACACCATATATTTT. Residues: CASSLQGGNTIYF.

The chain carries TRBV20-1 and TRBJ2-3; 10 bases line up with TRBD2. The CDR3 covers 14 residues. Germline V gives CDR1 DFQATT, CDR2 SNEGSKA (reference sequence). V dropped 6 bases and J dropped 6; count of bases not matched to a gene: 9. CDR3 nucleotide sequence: TGCAGTGCACCAAGCGGGGGGGCCAGCGATACGCAGTATTTT. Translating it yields CSAPSGGASDTQYF.

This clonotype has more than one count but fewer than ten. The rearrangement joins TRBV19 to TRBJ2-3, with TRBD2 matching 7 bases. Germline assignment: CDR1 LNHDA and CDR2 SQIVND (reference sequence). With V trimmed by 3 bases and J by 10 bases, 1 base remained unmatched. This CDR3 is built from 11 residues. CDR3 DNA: TGTGCCAGTAGTATCCGGGGGGCGCAGTATTTT. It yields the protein CASSIRGAQYF. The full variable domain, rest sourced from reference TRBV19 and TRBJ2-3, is DGGITQSPKYLFRKEGQNVTLSCEQNLNHDAMYWYRQDPGQGLRLIYYSQIVNDFQKGDIAEGYSVSREKKESFPLTVTSAQKNPTAFYLCASSIRGAQYFGPGTRLTVL.

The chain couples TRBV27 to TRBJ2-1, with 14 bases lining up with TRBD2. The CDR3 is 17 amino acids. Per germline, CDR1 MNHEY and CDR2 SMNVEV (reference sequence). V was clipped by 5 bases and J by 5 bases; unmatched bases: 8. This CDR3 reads CASSGSTSGREDNEQFF. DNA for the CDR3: TGTGCCAGCAGTGGATCGACTAGCGGGAGGGAAGACAATGAGCAGTTCTTC.

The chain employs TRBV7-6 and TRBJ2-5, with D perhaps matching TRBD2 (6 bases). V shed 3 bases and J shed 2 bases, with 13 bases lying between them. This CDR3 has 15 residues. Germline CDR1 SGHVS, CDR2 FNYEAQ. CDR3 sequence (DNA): TGTGCCAGCAGCTTGAGTAGCGGACCTCAAGAGACCCAGTACTTC. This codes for CASSLSSGPQETQYF.

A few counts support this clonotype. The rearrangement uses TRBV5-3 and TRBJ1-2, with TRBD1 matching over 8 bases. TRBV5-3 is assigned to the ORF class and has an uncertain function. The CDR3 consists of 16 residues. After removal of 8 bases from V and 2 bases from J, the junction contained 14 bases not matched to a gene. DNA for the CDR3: TGTGCCAGCAGCCGACGACAGGGGTCACCAAACTATGGCTACACCTTC. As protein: CASSRRQGSPNYGYTF.

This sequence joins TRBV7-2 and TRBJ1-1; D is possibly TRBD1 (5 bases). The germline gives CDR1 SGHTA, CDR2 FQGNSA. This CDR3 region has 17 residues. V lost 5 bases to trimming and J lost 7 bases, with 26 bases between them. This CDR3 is CASSPYVRGGGNFEAFF. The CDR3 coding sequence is TGTGCCAGCAGCCCCTACGTTCGGGGGGGGGGGAACTTTGAAGCTTTCTTT.

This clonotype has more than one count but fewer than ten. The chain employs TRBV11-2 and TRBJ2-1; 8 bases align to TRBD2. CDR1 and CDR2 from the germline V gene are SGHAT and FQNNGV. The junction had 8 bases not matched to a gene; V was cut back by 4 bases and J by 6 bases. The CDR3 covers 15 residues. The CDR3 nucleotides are TGTGCCAGCAGCTCCTCCGGGACTAGGAGCAATGAGCAGTTCTTC. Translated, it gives CASSSSGTRSNEQFF.

The CDR3 is CASRRGGGANVLTF. The CDR3 DNA follows: TGTGCCAGCAGACGGGGTGGTGGGGCCAACGTCCTGACTTTC. The V and J genes are TRBV6-8 and TRBJ2-6, with D possibly being TRBD2 (5 bases). From germline, CDR1 is MNHGY and CDR2 SAAAGT. This CDR3 has 14 residues. V was shortened by 6 bases and J by 3 bases, with 9 bases between the two germline ends.

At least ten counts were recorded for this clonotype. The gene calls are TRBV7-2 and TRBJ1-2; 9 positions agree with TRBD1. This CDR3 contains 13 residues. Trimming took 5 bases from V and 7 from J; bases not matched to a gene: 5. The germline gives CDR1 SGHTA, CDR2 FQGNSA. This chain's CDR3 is CASSPWTGVGYTF. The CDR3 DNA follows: TGTGCCAGCAGCCCTTGGACAGGGGTTGGCTACACCTTC.

CDR3 nucleotide sequence: TGTGCCAGCAGTGCGGGAATTGACACTGAAGCTTTCTTT. This sequence encodes CASSAGIDTEAFF. The chain joins TRBV6-6 to TRBJ1-1, with unresolved D. V was shortened by 5 bases and J by 3 bases, with 10 bases between the two germline ends. The germline V gene has CDR1 MNHNY and CDR2 SVGAGI (reference sequence). The CDR3 extends over 13 amino acids.